This entry is about one T cell receptor (beta chain). Its target is not known. Relative to the germline gene, one junction end is altered; a read error may explain this. This entry belongs to a study of tumor-infiltrating lymphocytes in primary liver carcinoma. Overall study context: Ranging in age from 30 to 69 years, the patients were men and women. Study-level points and caveats: There were only about 7.5-25% of top clones found in all five tumor regions.

A constant-region primer primed TCR beta cDNA synthesis from 450 to 550 ng of total RNA. What produced the TCR beta libraries was three nested multiplex PCR rounds using slightly modified ARM-PCR. Amplification in the first two PCR rounds was performed using TRBV1-TRBV30 forward primers and a C-beta reverse primer for roughly 10 cycles each. TCRdb re-called the multiplex PCR reads with MiXCR, one entry per CDR3 protein. The data show roughly 100,000 distinct CDR3 sequences, approximately 78% seen once. Co-extraction of RNA and DNA was performed on about 19-32 mg of unsorted bulk tissue. With chronic HBV infection, the patients were also treatment-naive. There were five separate regions sampled from each tumor. The CDR3 consists of 16 residues. Germline V gene lookup returns CDR1 SQVTM and CDR2 ANQGSEA.

Sample: liver tumor tissue from sampling region 3. Subset in this sample: tumor region T3, left-lateral pole. This TCR came from a man in his forties with primary liver carcinoma and hepatitis B virus infection. The chain is built from TRBV29-1 and TRBJ2-2, with 8 bases lining up with TRBD2. This chain's CDR3 is CSVADGGDLNTVELFF. CDR3 nucleotides: TGCAGCGTCGCCGACGGGGGGGACTTGAACACCGTGGAGCTGTTTTTT.